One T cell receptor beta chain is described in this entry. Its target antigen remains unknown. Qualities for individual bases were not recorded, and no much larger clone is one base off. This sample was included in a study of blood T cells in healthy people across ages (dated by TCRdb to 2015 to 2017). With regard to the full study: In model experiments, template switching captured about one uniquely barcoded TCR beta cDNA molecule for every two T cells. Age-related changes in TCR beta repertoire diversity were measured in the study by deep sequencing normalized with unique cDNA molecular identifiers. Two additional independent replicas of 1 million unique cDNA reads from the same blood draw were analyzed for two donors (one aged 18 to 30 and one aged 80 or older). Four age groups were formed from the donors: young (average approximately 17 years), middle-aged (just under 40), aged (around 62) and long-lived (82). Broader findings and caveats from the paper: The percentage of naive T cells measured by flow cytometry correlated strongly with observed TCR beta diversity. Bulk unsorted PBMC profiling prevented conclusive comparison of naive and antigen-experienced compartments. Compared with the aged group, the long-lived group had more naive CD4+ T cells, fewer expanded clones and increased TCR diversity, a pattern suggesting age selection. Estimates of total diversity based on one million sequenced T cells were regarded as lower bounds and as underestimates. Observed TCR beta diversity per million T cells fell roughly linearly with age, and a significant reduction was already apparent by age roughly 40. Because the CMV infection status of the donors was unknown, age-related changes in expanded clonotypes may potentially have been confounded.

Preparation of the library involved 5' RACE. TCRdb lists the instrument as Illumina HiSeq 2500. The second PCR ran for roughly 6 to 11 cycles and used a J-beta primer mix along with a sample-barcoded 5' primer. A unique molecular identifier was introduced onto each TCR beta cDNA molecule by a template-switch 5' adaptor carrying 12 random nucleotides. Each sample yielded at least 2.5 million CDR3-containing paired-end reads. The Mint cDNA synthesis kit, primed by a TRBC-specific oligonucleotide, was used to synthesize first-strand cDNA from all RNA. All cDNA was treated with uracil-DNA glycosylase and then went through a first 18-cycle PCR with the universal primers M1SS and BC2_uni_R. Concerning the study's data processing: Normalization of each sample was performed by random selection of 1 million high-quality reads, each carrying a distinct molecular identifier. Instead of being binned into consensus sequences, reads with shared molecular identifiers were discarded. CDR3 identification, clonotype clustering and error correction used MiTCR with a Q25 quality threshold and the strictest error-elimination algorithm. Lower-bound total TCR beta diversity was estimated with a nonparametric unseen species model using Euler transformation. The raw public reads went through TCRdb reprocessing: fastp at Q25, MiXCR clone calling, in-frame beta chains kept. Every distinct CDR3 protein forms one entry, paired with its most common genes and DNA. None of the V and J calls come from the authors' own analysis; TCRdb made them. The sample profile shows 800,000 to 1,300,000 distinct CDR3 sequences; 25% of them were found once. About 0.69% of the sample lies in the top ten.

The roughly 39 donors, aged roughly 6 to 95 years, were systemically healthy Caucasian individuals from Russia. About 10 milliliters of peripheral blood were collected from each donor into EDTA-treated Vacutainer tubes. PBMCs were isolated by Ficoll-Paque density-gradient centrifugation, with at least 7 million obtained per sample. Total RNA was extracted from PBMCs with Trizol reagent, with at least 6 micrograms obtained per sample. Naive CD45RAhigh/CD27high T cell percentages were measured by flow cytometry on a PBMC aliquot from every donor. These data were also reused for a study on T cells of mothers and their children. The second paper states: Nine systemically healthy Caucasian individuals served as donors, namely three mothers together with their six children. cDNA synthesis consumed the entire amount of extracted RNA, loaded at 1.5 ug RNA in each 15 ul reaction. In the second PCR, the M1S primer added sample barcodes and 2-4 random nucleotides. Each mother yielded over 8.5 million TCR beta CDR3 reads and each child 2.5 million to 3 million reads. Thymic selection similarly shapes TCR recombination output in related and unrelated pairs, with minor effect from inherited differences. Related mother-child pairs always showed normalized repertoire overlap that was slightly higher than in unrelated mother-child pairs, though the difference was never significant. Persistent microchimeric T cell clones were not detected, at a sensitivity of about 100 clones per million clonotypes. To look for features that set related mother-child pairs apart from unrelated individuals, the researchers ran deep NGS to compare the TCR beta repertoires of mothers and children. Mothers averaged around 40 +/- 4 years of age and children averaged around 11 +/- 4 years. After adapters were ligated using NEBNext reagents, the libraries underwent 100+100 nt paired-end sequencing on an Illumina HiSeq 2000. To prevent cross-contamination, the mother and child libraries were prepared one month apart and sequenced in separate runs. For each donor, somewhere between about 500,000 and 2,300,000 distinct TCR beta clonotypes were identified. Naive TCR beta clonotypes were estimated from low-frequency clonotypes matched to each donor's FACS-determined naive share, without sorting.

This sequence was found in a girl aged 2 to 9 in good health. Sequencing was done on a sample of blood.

The DNA is as follows: TGCACCAGCAGCCAGAGCCGAAACATTCAGTACTTC. This encodes CTSSQSRNIQYF. The receptor chain draws on TRBV1 and TRBJ2-4. TRBV1 is termed a pseudogene. The CDR3 contains 12 residues, cysteine and phenylalanine counted. Of the read, only the CDR3 DNA is kept; its 36 bases are in frame from base 1.